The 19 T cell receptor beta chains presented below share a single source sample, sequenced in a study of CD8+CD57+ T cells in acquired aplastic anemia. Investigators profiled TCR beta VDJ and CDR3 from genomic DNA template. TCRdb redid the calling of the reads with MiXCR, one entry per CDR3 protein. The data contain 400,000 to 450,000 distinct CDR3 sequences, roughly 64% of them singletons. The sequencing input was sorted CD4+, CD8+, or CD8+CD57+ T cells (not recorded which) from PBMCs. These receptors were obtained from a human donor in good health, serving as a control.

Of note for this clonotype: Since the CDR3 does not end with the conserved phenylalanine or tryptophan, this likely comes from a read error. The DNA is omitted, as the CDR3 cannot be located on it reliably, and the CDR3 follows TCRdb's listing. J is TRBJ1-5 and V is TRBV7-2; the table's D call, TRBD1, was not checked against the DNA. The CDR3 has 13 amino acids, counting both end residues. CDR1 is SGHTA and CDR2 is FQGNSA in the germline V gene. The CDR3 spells CASSIGIDHHPPL.

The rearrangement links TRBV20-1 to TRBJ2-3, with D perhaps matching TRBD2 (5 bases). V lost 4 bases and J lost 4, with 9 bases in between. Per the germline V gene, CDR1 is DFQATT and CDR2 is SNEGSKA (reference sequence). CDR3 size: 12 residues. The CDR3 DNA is TGCAGTGCTATAGCAGCGGCAGATACGCAGTATTTT. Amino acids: CSAIAAADTQYF.

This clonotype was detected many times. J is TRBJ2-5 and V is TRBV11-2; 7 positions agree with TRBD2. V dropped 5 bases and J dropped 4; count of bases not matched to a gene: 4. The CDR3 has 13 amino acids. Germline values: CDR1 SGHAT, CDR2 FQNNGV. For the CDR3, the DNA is TGTGCCAGCAGCCTCGGCGGGGGAGAGACCCAGTACTTC. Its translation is CASSLGGGETQYF.

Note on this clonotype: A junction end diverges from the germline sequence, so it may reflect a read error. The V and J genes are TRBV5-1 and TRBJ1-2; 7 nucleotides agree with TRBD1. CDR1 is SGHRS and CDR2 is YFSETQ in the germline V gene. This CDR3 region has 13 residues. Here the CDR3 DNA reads TGTGCCAGCAGCCCGGGACAGCAACTGGGCTACACCTTC. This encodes CASSPGQQLGYTF.

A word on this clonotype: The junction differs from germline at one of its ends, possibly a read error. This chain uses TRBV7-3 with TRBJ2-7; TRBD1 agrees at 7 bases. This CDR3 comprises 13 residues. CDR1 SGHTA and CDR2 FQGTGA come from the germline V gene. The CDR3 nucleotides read TGCGCCAGCAGCCCTGGGACAGCTTATGAAGCGTACTTC. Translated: CASSPGTAYEAYF.

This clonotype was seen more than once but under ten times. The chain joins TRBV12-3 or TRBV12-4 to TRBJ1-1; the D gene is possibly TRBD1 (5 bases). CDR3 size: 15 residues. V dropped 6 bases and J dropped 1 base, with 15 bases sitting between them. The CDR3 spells CASRSGAGPNTEAFF. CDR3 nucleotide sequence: TGTGCCAGCAGATCCGGGGCGGGGCCGAACACTGAAGCTTTCTTT.

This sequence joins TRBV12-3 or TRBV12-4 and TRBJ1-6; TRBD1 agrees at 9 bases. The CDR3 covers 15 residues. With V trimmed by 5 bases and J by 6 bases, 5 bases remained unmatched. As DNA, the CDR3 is TGTGCCAGCAGTACGGGACAGGGAATTAATTCACCCCTCCACTTT. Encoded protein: CASSTGQGINSPLHF.

Here the CDR3 DNA reads TGTGCCAGCAGCGAGCAGGGACTAACACACAATGAGCAGTACTTC. It translates to CASSEQGLTHNEQYF. The rearrangement links TRBV2 to TRBJ2-1, with TRBD2 matching 7 bases. Matching the DNA end better, TRBJ2-7 makes the J call doubtful. The CDR3 consists of 15 residues. From germline, CDR1 is SNHLY and CDR2 FYNNEI.

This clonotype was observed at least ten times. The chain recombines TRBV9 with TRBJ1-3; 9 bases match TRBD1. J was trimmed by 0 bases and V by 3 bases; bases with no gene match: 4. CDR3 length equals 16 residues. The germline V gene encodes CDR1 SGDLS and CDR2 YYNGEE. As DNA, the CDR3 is TGTGCCAGCAGCGCGGACAGGGGCCGCTCTGGAAACACCATATATTTT. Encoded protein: CASSADRGRSGNTIYF.

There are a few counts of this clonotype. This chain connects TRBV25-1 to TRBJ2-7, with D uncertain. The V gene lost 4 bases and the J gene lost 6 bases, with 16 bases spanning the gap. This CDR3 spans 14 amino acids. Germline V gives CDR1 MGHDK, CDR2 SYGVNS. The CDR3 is CASSVLTTVSEQYF. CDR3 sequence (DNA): TGTGCCAGCAGTGTCCTTACCACGGTCTCCGAGCAGTACTTC.

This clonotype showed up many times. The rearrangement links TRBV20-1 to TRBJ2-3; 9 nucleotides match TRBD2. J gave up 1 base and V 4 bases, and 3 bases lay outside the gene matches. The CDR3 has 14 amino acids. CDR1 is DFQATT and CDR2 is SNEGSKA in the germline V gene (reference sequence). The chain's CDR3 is CSATSGEGTDTQYF. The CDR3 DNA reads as TGCAGTGCTACTAGCGGGGAGGGCACAGATACGCAGTATTTT.

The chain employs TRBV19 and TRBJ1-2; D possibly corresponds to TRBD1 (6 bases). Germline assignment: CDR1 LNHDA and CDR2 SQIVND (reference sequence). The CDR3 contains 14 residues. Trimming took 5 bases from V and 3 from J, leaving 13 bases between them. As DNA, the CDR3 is TGTGCCAGTAGTCCTGAAGGGGGTGACTATGGCTACACCTTC. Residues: CASSPEGGDYGYTF.

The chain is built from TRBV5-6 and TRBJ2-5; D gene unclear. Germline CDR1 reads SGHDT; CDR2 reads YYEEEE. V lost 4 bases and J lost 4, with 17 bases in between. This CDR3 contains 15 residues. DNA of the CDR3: TGTGCCAGCAGCCTGCCCCACGTGAGGTCAGAGACCCAGTACTTC. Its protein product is CASSLPHVRSETQYF.

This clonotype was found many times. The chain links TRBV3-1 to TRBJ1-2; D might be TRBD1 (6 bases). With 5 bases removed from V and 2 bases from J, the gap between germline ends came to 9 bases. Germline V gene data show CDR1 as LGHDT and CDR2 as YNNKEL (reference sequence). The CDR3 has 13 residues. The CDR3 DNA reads TGTGCCAGCAGCTCCGGGACAAACTATGGCTACACCTTC. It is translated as CASSSGTNYGYTF.

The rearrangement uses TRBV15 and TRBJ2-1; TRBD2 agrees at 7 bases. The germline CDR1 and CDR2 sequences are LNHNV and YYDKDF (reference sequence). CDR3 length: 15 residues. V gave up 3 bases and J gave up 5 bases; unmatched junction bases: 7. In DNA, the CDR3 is TGTGCCACCAGCAGCAGTCCTAGCGGCGACAATGAGCAGTTCTTC. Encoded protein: CATSSSPSGDNEQFF.

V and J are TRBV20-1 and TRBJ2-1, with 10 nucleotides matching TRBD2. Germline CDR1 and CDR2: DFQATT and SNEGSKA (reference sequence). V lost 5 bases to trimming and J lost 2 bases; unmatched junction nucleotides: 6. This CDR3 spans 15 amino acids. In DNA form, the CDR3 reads TGCAGTGCTCGAAGCGGGAGGGCGACCTACAATGAGCAGTTCTTC. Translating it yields CSARSGRATYNEQFF.

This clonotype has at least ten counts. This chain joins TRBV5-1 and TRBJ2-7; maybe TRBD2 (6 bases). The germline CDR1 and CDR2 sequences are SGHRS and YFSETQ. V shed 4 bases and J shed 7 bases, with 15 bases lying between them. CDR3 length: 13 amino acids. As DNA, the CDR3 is TGCGCCAGCAGCCGAGCCCGGGGAGGTGAGCAGTACTTC. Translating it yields CASSRARGGEQYF.

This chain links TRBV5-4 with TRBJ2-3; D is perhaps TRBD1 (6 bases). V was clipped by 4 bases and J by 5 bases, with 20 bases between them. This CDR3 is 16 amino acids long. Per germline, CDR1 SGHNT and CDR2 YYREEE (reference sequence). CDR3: CASSPLTTGQGDTQYF. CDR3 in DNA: TGTGCCAGCAGCCCCCTAACGACAGGACAAGGAGATACGCAGTATTTT. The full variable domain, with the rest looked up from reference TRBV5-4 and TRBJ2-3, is ETGVTQSPTHLIKTRGQQVTLRCSSQSGHNTVSWYQQALGQGPQFIFQYYREEENGRGNFPPRFSGLQFPNYSSELNVNALELDDSALYLCASSPLTTGQGDTQYFGPGTRLTVL.

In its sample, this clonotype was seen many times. CDR3 amino acids: CSASDDGNGELFF. CDR3 sequence (DNA): TGCAGTGCTTCGGACGACGGCAACGGGGAGCTGTTTTTT. V and J are TRBV20-1 and TRBJ2-2, with D hard to call. V lost 5 bases, J lost 7 bases, and 14 bases lay in between. The CDR3 is made up of 13 amino acids. Looked up from germline, CDR1 is DFQATT and CDR2 is SNEGSKA (reference sequence).